The present T cell receptor (beta chain) was sequenced within a study of T cells in localized non-small cell lung cancer. Findings of the study overall: Median detection of top 100 tumor clones in adjacent lung was about 52 clones.

Comments on this clone: Its antigen remains unidentified.

Assay used: immunoSEQ multiplex PCR; TCRdb lists only in-frame clones, some missing. The table records approximately 81,000 clones, 88% of them present only once. Germline CDR1 is SGDLS and CDR2 is YYNGEE. Trimming removed 2 bases from V and 4 bases from J; junction bases left unmatched: 7. The CDR3 spans 16 residues. This specimen consisted of peripheral blood, obtained before any cancer treatment. The chain couples TRBV9 to TRBJ2-2; 8 positions agree with TRBD2. The sequence was collected from a woman aged 40-69 years with stage I squamous cell lung carcinoma. The CDR3 reads CASSVLSGAATGELFF. The CDR3 coding sequence is TGTGCCAGCAGCGTCCTTAGCGGGGCTGCCACCGGGGAGCTGTTTTTT.